This entry lists 26 T cell receptor beta chains sequenced from one sample in a study of blood T cells in healthy people across ages. Then a second PCR, running roughly 7 to 11 cycles, was carried out with a sample-barcoded 5' primer and a J-beta primer mix. MiXCR, applied by TCRdb to the 5' RACE reads, yields one record per CDR3 protein. The sample shows over 1,300,000 distinct CDR3 sequences, 45% to 70% of them seen only once. Sequencing was carried out using blood. These receptor sequences come from a man aged 18 to 29 in good health.

This clonotype was seen a handful of times. CDR3 loop: CASSQSRGRSGANVLTF. The CDR3 DNA reads TGTGCCAGCAGCCAAAGTCGGGGGAGATCTGGGGCCAACGTCCTGACTTTC. The rearrangement links TRBV3-1 to TRBJ2-6; a possible D gene is TRBD2 (6 bases). The V gene lost 2 bases and the J gene lost 1 base, with 12 bases spanning the gap. The CDR3 is 17 amino acids. Germline CDR1 reads LGHDT; CDR2 reads YNNKEL (reference sequence).

The chain links TRBV6-6 to TRBJ2-5, with TRBD2 as a possible D gene (7 bases). Germline V gene data show CDR1 as MNHNY and CDR2 as SVGAGI (reference sequence). The CDR3 has 15 residues. Trimming removed 7 bases at V and 5 bases at J, with 20 bases between. CDR3 nucleotides: TGTGCCAGCACCCGTGTAACGGGGGGCGGGGAGACCCAGTACTTC. Translating gives CASTRVTGGGETQYF.

The chain has TRBV15 and TRBJ1-4; D is uncertain. This CDR3 has 13 amino acids. Deletions cut 1 base from V and 8 bases from J, with 8 bases between. Germline CDR1 is LNHNV and CDR2 is YYDKDF (reference sequence). The CDR3 protein is CATSRGASEKLFF. In nucleotides, the CDR3 is TGTGCCACCAGCAGAGGGGCCAGCGAAAAACTGTTTTTT.

Of note for this clonotype: A read error may account for a junction end that differs from germline. The V and J genes are TRBV20-1 and TRBJ2-1; 10 bases match TRBD2. The length of the CDR3 is 16 residues. Germline assignment: CDR1 DFQATT and CDR2 SNEGSKA (reference sequence). CDR3 protein: CSAGDSGRQLGNEQFF. CDR3 bases: TGCAGTGCTGGAGATAGCGGGAGGCAACTGGGTAATGAGCAGTTCTTC.

A few counts support this clonotype. V is TRBV4-3 and J is TRBJ2-7; D unclear. This CDR3 has 15 amino acids. Germline CDR1 LGHNA, CDR2 YSLEER. The V gene lost 0 bases and the J gene lost 0 bases, with 9 bases spanning the gap. The CDR3 region is CASSQEVKSSYEQYF. The CDR3 nucleotides are TGCGCCAGCAGCCAAGAGGTAAAGAGCTCCTACGAGCAGTACTTC.

J is TRBJ1-6 and V is TRBV30; maybe TRBD1 (6 bases). CDR1 GTSNPN and CDR2 SVGIG come from the germline V gene (reference sequence). This CDR3 is built from 13 residues. Trimming stripped 2 bases from V and 17 bases from J, with 19 bases between. CDR3 region: CAWSLNPDSWFHF. The DNA of the CDR3 is TGTGCCTGGAGTCTAAACCCGGACAGTTGGTTCCACTTT.

This clonotype has a handful of counts. V and J are TRBV20-1 and TRBJ2-1, with D unclear. The CDR3 has 12 residues. V was shortened by 4 bases and J by 3 bases, with 7 bases between the two germline ends. Germline V gene lookup returns CDR1 DFQATT and CDR2 SNEGSKA (reference sequence). The CDR3 DNA reads TGCAGTGCTAACCAGTACTACAATGAGCAGTTCTTC. It is translated as CSANQYYNEQFF.

The rearrangement uses TRBV18 and TRBJ1-2; possible D gene TRBD1, 5 bases. Looked up from germline, CDR1 is KGHSH and CDR2 is LQKENI. Trimming pared 5 bases from V and 3 bases from J, leaving 13 bases between. This CDR3 has 14 residues. The CDR3 is CASSGQGADYGYTF. The DNA of the CDR3 is TGTGCCAGCTCAGGGCAGGGCGCTGACTATGGCTACACCTTC. The entire variable domain, with the rest obtained from reference TRBV18 and TRBJ1-2, is as follows: NAGVMQNPRHLVRRRGQEARLRCSPMKGHSHVYWYRQLPEEGLKFMVYLQKENIIDESGMPKERFSAEFPKEGPSILRIQQVVRGDSAAYFCASSGQGADYGYTFGSGTRLTVV.

This clonotype was seen a few times. The rearrangement links TRBV25-1 to TRBJ2-5; the D gene could be TRBD1 or TRBD2 (5 bases each). Trimming shortened V by 4 bases and J by 5 bases, and 8 bases separated the two germline ends. Germline CDR1 is MGHDK and CDR2 is SYGVNS. This CDR3 is built from 12 residues. The DNA of the CDR3 is TGTGCCAGCAGTGGAGAGGGGGAGACCCAGTACTTC. Protein sequence: CASSGEGETQYF.

This chain uses TRBV15 with TRBJ2-1; D remains unclear. Germline lookup yields CDR1 LNHNV and CDR2 YYDKDF (reference sequence). Trimming removed 2 bases from V and 1 base from J, with 12 bases in between. The CDR3 has 16 amino acids. This CDR3 reads CATSRNLGVSYNEQFF. The CDR3 DNA is TGTGCCACCAGCAGAAATCTTGGGGTTTCCTACAATGAGCAGTTCTTC.

The V and J genes are TRBV28 and TRBJ2-4; TRBD1 agrees at 8 bases. The DNA end favors TRBJ2-7, so the J call may be wrong. The CDR3 consists of 14 residues. From germline, CDR1 is MDHEN and CDR2 SYDVKM. Here the CDR3 DNA reads TGTGCCAGCAGGTACAGACAGGGGATTGGCGAGCAGTACTTC. The encoded protein is CASRYRQGIGEQYF.

Worth noting for this clonotype: No conserved phenylalanine or tryptophan ends this CDR3, so it is likely a read error. The rearrangement joins TRBV20-1 to TRBJ1-2, with a weak D call TRBD1 (5 bases). The ends were cut back, 2 bases at V and 2 bases at J, with 15 bases in the middle. CDR3 length: 15 amino acids. The germline CDR1 and CDR2 sequences are DFQATT and SNEGSKA (reference sequence). Here the CDR3 DNA reads TGCAGTGCTAGATCGGGGACGGGAGGAAACTATGGCTACACCTTA. Translating it yields CSARSGTGGNYGYTL.

This chain joins TRBV28 and TRBJ2-1; TRBD2 matches at 11 bases. V shed 6 bases, J shed 7 bases, and the junction held 11 bases outside the gene matches. CDR1 MDHEN and CDR2 SYDVKM come from the germline V gene. CDR3 length: 16 amino acids. CDR3 sequence reads: CASSPMGVAGGNEQFF. Here the CDR3 DNA reads TGTGCCAGCAGCCCGATGGGGGTAGCGGGGGGGAATGAGCAGTTCTTC.

The sample holds a few counts of this clonotype. The chain combines TRBV29-1 with TRBJ2-7; weak D call: TRBD2 (6 bases). Germline V gene data show CDR1 as SQVTM and CDR2 as ANQGSEA. The CDR3 extends over 12 amino acids. With 2 bases removed from V and 10 bases from J, the gap between germline ends came to 15 bases. CDR3 in DNA: TGCAGCGTTGAACGGGGGAGTAAGGAACAGTACTTC. Its protein product is CSVERGSKEQYF.

The CDR3 region has the DNA TGTGCCAGCAGCCAAGATCCGCTAGGGATCCCAACTAATGAAAAACTGTTTTTT. This encodes CASSQDPLGIPTNEKLFF. This chain joins TRBV3-1 and TRBJ1-4; D remains ambiguous. Trimming stripped 0 bases from V and 0 bases from J, with 14 bases between. CDR1 and CDR2 from the germline V gene are LGHDT and YNNKEL (reference sequence). The CDR3 is made up of 18 amino acids.

This clonotype has more than one count but fewer than ten. J is TRBJ2-6 and V is TRBV10-3; unclear D gene. V was trimmed by 4 bases and J by 0 bases, leaving 13 bases between them. This CDR3 contains 17 residues. CDR1 and CDR2 from the germline V gene are ENHRY and SYGVKD. The CDR3 region has the DNA TGTGCCATCAGTGTCCTGCCAGGTAGCTCTGGGGCCAACGTCCTGACTTTC. Its translation is CAISVLPGSSGANVLTF.

The J gene is TRBJ2-1, the V gene TRBV9; possible D gene TRBD1, 5 bases. In germline, CDR1 is SGDLS, CDR2 YYNGEE. Trimming removed 3 bases from V and 7 bases from J, with 8 bases in between. The CDR3 covers 12 residues. In DNA, the CDR3 is TGTGCCAGCAGCGCCGACAGAAATGAGCAGTTCTTC. Translating gives CASSADRNEQFF.

This clonotype has a single count. The chain is built from TRBV28 and TRBJ2-7; D is undetermined. Germline-derived CDR1 and CDR2 are MDHEN and SYDVKM. Trimming stripped 6 bases from V and 6 bases from J, with 6 bases between. The CDR3 runs 10 residues. CDR3 coding DNA: TGTGCCAGCAGAAGTATCGAGCAGTACTTC. Protein product: CASRSIEQYF.

This clonotype was found many times. The chain joins TRBV20-1 to TRBJ2-6; D not certain. CDR1 DFQATT and CDR2 SNEGSKA come from the germline V gene (reference sequence). This CDR3 comprises 14 residues. V lost 3 bases and J lost 0, with 6 bases in between. For the CDR3, the DNA is TGCAGTGCTAGTGTGGTCTCTGGGGCCAACGTCCTGACTTTC. Its translation is CSASVVSGANVLTF.

The J gene is TRBJ2-1, the V gene TRBV4-1, with unresolved D. V lost 2 bases to trimming and J lost 10 bases, with 15 bases between them. Per the germline V gene, CDR1 is MGHRA and CDR2 is YSYEKL. The CDR3 contains 14 residues. CDR3 loop: CASSQPSRAREQFF. The CDR3 DNA reads as TGCGCCAGCAGCCAACCAAGCCGGGCCCGGGAGCAGTTCTTC.

The chain uses TRBV29-1 and TRBJ2-7; 9 bases match TRBD1. V trimming: 6 bases; J trimming: 0 bases; junction bases outside the gene matches: 3. Germline V lookup: CDR1 SQVTM, CDR2 ANQGSEA. The CDR3 runs 13 residues. CDR3 loop: CSVRTGVSYEQYF. CDR3 in DNA: TGCAGCGTCCGGACAGGGGTCTCCTACGAGCAGTACTTC.

The rearrangement links TRBV20-1 to TRBJ2-4; TRBD2 agrees at 11 bases. The end of the DNA fits TRBJ2-5 better, so the J call may be wrong. This CDR3 is 15 amino acids long. Per the germline V gene, CDR1 is DFQATT and CDR2 is SNEGSKA (reference sequence). The CDR3: CSALLLAGVGETQYF. The CDR3 DNA is TGCAGTGCTCTACTACTAGCGGGAGTGGGAGAGACCCAGTACTTC.

V gene TRBV21-1 combines with J gene TRBJ1-1; the table's D gene call, TRBD1, was not cross checked with the DNA. TRBV21-1 is classified as a pseudogene. The CDR3 consists of 14 residues. The CDR3 nucleotides read TGTGCCAGCAGCAAAGGGCTCCCCTTTGGGGGGGCTTTCTTT. Residues: CASSKGLPFGGAFF.

The rearrangement uses TRBV20-1 and TRBJ2-1, with no clear D. V was shortened by 3 bases and J by 0 bases, with 15 bases between the two germline ends. The CDR3 runs 16 residues. Germline CDR1 reads DFQATT; CDR2 reads SNEGSKA (reference sequence). CDR3 sequence reads: CSASGLDRSSYNEQFF. The CDR3 coding sequence is TGCAGTGCTAGCGGGCTGGATCGGAGCTCCTACAATGAGCAGTTCTTC.

The chain employs TRBV2 and TRBJ2-7; a possible D gene is TRBD1 (5 bases). There are 14 residues in the CDR3. V lost 6 bases and J lost 4, with 16 bases in between. Per the germline V gene, CDR1 is SNHLY and CDR2 is FYNNEI. The CDR3 nucleotides read TGTGCCAGCAGGGGGTTCACAGGAGATTACGAGCAGTACTTC. Translation gives CASRGFTGDYEQYF.

The genes are TRBV7-9 and TRBJ2-4; 10 bases align to TRBD2. Germline V gene lookup returns CDR1 SEHNR and CDR2 FQNEAQ (reference sequence). J lost 2 bases, V lost 2 bases, and 12 bases had no gene match. This CDR3 spans 19 amino acids. The DNA of the CDR3 is TGTGCCAGCAGCTTAATACTAGCGGGGACTCTGGGGACCAAAAACATTCAGTACTTC. It specifies CASSLILAGTLGTKNIQYF.